This TCR beta chain was profiled in a study of T cells in Graves' hyperthyroidism and ophthalmopathy. The hyperthyroidism was newly diagnosed and had lasted under 2 months; the patients were aged 18 to 65. RNA transcripts yielded amplified TCR beta CDR3 regions. The TCR CDR3 first-round RT-PCR relied on the HTBI primer set. One entry per CDR3 protein results from TCRdb running MiXCR on the multiplex PCR reads. The sample lists around 580,000 distinct CDR3 sequences; under 60% were seen once. Trimming removed 4 bases at V and 0 bases at J, with 10 bases between. The CDR3 extends over 16 amino acids. CDR1 and CDR2 from the germline V gene are ENHRY and SYGVKD. Study outcomes and limitations: Blood also carried most thyroid clonotypes expanded above 0.001. A 13 V-J model separated ophthalmopathy from stable hyperthyroidism.

This clonotype was observed a few times. Its antigen is currently unknown. The sequenced sample consisted of peripheral blood or thyroid tissue (not recorded which). This sequence was found in a woman younger than 35 with Graves' hyperthyroidism. The V and J genes are TRBV10-3 and TRBJ1-6; D gene ambiguous. For the CDR3, the DNA is TGTGCCATCAGTGTAGTCCTGAGCTCCTATAATTCACCCCTCCACTTT. Residues: CAISVVLSSYNSPLHF.